This T cell receptor (beta chain) came from a study of shared clonotypes between healthy human individuals. General study findings and limits: Clonotypes which were not shared had lower generation probabilities than clonotypes that all four donors shared. In the sorted subsets, rarefaction showed sequencing was incomplete despite large depth.

CDR3 length: 15 amino acids. Trimming removed 3 bases from V and 3 bases from J; junction bases left unmatched: 3. Looked up from germline, CDR1 is KGHSH and CDR2 is LQKENI. The assay was immunoSEQ multiplex PCR, and TCRdb's table has in-frame clones only and misses some. The sample includes roughly 2.5 million clones, just over 90% of them seen just once. For this clone: The antigen is undetermined. This sample also contains other DNA sequences that code for the same CDR3.

The clonotype comes from a man aged 18 to 30 in good health. This chain joins TRBV18 and TRBJ2-7; 12 positions agree with TRBD2. Sequencing was done on a sample of naive CD4+ T cells sorted from blood. Subset: CD45RA+ positively selected. The CDR3 spells CASSPPGLAGYEQYF. CDR3 DNA sequence: TGTGCCAGCTCACCCCCGGGACTAGCGGGCTACGAGCAGTACTTC.